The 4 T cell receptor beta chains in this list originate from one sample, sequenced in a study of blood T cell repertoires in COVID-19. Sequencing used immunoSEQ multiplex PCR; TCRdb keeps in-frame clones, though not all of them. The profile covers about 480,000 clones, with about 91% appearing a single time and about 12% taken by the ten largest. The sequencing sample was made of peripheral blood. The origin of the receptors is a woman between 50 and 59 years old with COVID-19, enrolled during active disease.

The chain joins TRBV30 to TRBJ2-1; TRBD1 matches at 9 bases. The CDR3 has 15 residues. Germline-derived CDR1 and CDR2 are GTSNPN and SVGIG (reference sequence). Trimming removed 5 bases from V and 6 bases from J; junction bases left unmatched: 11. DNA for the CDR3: TGTGCCTGGGGGACAGGGTTAAAATTTTTCAATGAGCAGTTCTTC. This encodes CAWGTGLKFFNEQFF.

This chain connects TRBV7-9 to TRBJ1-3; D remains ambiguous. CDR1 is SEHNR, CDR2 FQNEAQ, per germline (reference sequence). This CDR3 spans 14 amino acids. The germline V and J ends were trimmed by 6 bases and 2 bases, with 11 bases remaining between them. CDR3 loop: CASSSGVTGNTIYF. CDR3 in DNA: TGTGCCAGCAGTTCCGGGGTGACTGGAAACACCATATATTTT.

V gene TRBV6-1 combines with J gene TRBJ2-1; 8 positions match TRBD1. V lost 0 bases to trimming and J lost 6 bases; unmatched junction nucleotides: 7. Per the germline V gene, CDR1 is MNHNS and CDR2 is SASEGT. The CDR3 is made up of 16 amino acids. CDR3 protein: CASSEAWTDRGNEQFF. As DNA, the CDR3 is TGTGCCAGCAGTGAAGCGTGGACCGACAGGGGCAATGAGCAGTTCTTC.

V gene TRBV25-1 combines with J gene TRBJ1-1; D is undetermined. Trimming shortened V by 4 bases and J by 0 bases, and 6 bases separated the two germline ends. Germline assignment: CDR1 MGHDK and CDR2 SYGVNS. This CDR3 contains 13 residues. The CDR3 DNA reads TGTGCCAGCAGTGTAGCCCTGAACACTGAAGCTTTCTTT. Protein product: CASSVALNTEAFF.